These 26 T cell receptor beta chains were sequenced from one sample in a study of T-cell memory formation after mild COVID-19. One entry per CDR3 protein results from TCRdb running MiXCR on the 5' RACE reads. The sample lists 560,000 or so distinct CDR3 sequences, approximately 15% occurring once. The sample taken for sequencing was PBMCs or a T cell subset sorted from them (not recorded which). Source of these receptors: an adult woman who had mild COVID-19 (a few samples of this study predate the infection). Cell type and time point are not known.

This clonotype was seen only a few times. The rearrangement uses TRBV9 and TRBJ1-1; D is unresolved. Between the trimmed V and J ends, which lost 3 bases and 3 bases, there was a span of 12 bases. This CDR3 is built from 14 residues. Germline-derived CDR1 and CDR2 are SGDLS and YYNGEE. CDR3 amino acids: CASSAPGRDTEAFF. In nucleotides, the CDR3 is TGTGCCAGCAGCGCCCCTGGAAGGGACACTGAAGCTTTCTTT. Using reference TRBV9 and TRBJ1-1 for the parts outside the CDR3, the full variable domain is DSGVTQTPKHLITATGQRVTLRCSPRSGDLSVYWYQQSLDQGLQFLIQYYNGEERAKGNILERFSAQQFPDLHSELNLSSLELGDSALYFCASSAPGRDTEAFFGQGTRLTVV.

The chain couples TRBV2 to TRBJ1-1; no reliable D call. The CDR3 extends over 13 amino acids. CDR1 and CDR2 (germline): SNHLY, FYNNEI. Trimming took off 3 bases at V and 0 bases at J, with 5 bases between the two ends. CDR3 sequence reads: CASSDRLNTEAFF. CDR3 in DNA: TGTGCCAGCAGTGACAGGTTGAACACTGAAGCTTTCTTT.

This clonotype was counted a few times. The DNA for the CDR3 is TGCAGCGTTGAATTCAGGGGGGACTACAATGAGCAGTTCTTC. This codes for CSVEFRGDYNEQFF. This sequence joins TRBV29-1 and TRBJ2-1; TRBD1 might be the D (7 bases). CDR3 length: 14 amino acids. Germline loops: CDR1 SQVTM, CDR2 ANQGSEA. V lost 2 bases to trimming and J lost 3 bases, with 11 bases between them.

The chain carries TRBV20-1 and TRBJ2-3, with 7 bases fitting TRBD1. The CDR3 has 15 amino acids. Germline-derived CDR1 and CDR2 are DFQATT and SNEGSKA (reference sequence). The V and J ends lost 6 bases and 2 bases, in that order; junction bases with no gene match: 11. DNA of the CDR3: TGCAGTGCCGAAAATCGACAGGGCCTCACAGATACGCAGTATTTT. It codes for CSAENRQGLTDTQYF.

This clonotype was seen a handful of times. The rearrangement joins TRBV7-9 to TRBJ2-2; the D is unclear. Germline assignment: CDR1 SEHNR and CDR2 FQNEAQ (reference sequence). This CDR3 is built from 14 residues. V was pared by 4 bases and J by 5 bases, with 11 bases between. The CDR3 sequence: CASSSAFGTGELFF. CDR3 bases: TGTGCCAGCAGCTCCGCCTTTGGGACCGGGGAGCTGTTTTTT.

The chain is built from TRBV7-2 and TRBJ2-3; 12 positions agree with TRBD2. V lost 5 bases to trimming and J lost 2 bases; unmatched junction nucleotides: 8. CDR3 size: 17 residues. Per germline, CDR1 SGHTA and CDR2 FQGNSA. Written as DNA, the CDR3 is TGTGCCAGCAGCATCGGACTAGCGGGATCCTACACAGATACGCAGTATTTT. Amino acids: CASSIGLAGSYTDTQYF.

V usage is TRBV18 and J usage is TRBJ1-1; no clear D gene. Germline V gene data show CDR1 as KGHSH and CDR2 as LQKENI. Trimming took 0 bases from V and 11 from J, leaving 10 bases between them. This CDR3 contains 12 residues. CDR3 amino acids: CASSPPSGRAFF. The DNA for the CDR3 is TGTGCCAGCTCACCACCATCGGGGAGGGCTTTCTTT.

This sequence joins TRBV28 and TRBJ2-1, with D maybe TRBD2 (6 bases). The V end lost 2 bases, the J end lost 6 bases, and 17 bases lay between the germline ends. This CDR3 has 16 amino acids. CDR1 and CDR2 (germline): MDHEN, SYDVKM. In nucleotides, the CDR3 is TGTGCCAGCAGTTTACCCCGTATTCTAGCGTTCAATGAGCAGTTCTTC. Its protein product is CASSLPRILAFNEQFF.

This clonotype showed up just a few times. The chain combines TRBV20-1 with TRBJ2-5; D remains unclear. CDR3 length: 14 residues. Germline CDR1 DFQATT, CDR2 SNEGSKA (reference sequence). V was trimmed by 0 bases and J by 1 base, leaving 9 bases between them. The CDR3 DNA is TGCAGTGCTAGAGATCCGGCAGCCCAAGAGACCCAGTACTTC. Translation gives CSARDPAAQETQYF.

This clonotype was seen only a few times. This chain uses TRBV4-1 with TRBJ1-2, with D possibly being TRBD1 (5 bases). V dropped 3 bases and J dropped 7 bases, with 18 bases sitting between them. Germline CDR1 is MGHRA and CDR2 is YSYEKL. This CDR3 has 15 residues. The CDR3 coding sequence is TGCGCCAGCAGCCAGTCCTCACCGGGACGCTCTGGCTACACCTTC. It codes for CASSQSSPGRSGYTF.

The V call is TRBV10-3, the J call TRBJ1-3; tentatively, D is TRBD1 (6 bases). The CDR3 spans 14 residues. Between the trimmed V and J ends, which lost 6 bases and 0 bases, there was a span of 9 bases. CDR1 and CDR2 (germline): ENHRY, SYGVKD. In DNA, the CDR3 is TGTGCCATCAGGGGGGGCGCCTCTGGAAACACCATATATTTT. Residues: CAIRGGASGNTIYF.

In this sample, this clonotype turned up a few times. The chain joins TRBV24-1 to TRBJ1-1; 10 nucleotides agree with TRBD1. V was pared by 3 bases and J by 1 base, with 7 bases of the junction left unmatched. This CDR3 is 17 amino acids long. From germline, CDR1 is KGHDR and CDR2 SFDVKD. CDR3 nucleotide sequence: TGTGCCACCAGTGATCCCCCGGGACAGGGGAGGAACACTGAAGCTTTCTTT. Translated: CATSDPPGQGRNTEAFF.

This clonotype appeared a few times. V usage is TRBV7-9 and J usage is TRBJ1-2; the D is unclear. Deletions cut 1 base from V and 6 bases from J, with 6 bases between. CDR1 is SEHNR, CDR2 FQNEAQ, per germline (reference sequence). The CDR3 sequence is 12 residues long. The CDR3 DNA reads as TGTGCCAGCAGCTTAGGAACAAATGGCTACACCTTC. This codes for CASSLGTNGYTF.

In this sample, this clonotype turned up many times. The CDR3 reads CASSLQDTGELFF. The DNA for the CDR3 is TGTGCCAGCAGCCTCCAAGACACCGGGGAGCTGTTTTTT. The chain joins TRBV6-2 or TRBV6-3 to TRBJ2-2; D unresolved. Germline V gene lookup returns CDR1 MNHEY and CDR2 SVGEGT. This CDR3 contains 13 residues. With 6 bases removed from V and 3 bases from J, the gap between germline ends came to 8 bases.

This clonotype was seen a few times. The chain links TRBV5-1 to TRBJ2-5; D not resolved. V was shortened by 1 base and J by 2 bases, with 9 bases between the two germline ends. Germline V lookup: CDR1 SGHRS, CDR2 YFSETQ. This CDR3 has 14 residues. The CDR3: CASSLPSAQETQYF. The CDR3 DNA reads TGCGCCAGCAGCTTGCCCTCAGCACAAGAGACCCAGTACTTC.

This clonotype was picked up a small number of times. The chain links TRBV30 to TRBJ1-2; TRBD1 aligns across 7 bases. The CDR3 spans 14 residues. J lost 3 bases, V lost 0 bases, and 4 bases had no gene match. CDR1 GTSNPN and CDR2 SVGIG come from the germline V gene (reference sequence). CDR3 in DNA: TGTGCCTGGAGTGTAGCAGGGGGTTACTATGGCTACACCTTC. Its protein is CAWSVAGGYYGYTF.

This CDR3 reads CASSQWDTNTGELFF. The CDR3 nucleotides are TGTGCCAGCAGCCAGTGGGACACGAACACCGGGGAGCTGTTTTTT. The gene calls are TRBV3-1 and TRBJ2-2; D is possibly TRBD1 (6 bases). Trimming removed 3 bases from V and 0 bases from J, with 8 bases in between. The CDR3 is 15 residues long. Germline assignment: CDR1 LGHDT and CDR2 YNNKEL (reference sequence). The entire variable domain, with the rest obtained from reference TRBV3-1 and TRBJ2-2, is as follows: DTAVSQTPKYLVTQMGNDKSIKCEQNLGHDTMYWYKQDSKKFLKIMFSYNNKELIINETVPNRFSPKSPDKAHLNLHINSLELGDSAVYFCASSQWDTNTGELFFGEGSRLTVL.

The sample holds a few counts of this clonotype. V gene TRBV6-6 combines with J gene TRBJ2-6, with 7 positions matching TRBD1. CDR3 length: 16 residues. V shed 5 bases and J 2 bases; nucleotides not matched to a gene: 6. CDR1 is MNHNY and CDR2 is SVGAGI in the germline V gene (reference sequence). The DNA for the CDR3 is TGTGCCAGCAGTGGGCTTGGGACAGCTGGGGCCAACGTCCTGACTTTC. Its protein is CASSGLGTAGANVLTF.

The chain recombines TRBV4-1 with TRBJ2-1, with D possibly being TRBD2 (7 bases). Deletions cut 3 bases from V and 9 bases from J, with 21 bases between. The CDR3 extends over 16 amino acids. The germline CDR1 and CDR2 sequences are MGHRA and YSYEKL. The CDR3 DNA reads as TGCGCCAGCAGCCAGGGGTTGGCGGGGGCCGCCGGTGAGCAGTTCTTC. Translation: CASSQGLAGAAGEQFF.

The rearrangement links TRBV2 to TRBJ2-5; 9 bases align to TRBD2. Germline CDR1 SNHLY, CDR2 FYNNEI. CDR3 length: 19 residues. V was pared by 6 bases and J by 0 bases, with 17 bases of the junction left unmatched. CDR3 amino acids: CASSYPPLTSGGDQETQYF. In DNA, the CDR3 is TGTGCCAGCAGCTATCCCCCACTGACTAGCGGAGGGGACCAAGAGACCCAGTACTTC.

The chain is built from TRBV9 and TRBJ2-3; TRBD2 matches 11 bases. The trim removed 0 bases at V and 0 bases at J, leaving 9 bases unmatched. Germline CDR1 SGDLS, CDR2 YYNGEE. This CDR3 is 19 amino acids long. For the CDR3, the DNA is TGTGCCAGCAGCGTAGGGCTAGCGGGGGGTCTTTCCAGCACAGATACGCAGTATTTT. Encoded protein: CASSVGLAGGLSSTDTQYF.

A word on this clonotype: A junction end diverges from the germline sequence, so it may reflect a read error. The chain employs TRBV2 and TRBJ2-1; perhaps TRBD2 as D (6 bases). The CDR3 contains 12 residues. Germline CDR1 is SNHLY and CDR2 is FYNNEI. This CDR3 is CASKDYRNEQFF. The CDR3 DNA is TGTGCCAGCAAGGACTACCGGAATGAACAGTTCTTC. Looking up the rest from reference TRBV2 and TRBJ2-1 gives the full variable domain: EPEVTQTPSHQVTQMGQEVILRCVPISNHLYFYWYRQILGQKVEFLVSFYNNEISEKSEIFDDQFSVERPDGSNFTLKIRSTKLEDSAMYFCASKDYRNEQFFGPGTRLTVL.

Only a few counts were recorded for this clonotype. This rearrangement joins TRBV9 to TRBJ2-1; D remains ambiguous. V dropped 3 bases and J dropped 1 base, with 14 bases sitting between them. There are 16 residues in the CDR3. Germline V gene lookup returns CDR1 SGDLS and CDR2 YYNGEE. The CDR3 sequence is CASSAPGRISYNEQFF. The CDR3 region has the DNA TGTGCCAGCAGCGCCCCCGGACGAATATCCTACAATGAGCAGTTCTTC. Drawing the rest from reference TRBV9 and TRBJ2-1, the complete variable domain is DSGVTQTPKHLITATGQRVTLRCSPRSGDLSVYWYQQSLDQGLQFLIQYYNGEERAKGNILERFSAQQFPDLHSELNLSSLELGDSALYFCASSAPGRISYNEQFFGPGTRLTVL.

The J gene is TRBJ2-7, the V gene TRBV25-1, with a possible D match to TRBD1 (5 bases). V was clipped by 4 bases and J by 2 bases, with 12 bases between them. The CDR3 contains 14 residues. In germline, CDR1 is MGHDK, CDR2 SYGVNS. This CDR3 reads CASSAPGFAYEQYF. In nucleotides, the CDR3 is TGTGCCAGCAGTGCGCCAGGGTTCGCCTACGAGCAGTACTTC.

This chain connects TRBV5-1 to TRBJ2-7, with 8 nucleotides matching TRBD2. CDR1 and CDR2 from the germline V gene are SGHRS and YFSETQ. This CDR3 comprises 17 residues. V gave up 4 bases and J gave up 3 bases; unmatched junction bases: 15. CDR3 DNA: TGCGCCAGCAGCCCTGGCCTAGGAGCGGGAGACTTCTACGAGCAGTACTTC. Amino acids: CASSPGLGAGDFYEQYF.

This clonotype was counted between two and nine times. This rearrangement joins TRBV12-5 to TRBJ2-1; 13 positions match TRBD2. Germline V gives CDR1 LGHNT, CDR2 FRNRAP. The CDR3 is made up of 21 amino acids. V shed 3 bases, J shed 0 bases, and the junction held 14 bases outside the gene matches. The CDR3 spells CASGFQSLTSGGTYSYNEQFF. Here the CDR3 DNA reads TGTGCTAGTGGTTTCCAATCTTTGACTAGCGGGGGGACCTACTCCTACAATGAGCAGTTCTTC.